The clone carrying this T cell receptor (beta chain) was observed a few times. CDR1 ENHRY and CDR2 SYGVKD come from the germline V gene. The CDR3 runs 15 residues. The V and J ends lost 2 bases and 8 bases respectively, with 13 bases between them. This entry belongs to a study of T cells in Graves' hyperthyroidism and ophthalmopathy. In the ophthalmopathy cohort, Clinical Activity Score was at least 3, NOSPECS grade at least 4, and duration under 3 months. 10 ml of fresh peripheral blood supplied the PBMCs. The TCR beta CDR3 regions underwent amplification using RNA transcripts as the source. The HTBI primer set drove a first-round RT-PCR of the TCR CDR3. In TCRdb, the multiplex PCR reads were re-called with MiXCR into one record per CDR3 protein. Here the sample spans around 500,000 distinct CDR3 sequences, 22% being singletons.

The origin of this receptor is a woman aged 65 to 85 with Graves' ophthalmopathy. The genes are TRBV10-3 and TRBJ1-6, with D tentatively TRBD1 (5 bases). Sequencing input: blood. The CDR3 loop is CAISEQGGDDSPLHF. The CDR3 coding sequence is TGTGCCATCAGTGAGCAGGGAGGGGACGATTCACCCCTCCACTTT.